This paragraph reports one T cell receptor beta chain. Its cognate antigen has yet to be identified. No much larger clone is present one base from it, and per-base qualities are unavailable. CDR1 and CDR2, looked up from the germline V gene, are MNHNS and SASEGT. The junction carries 13 bases between V and J, which are trimmed by 2 bases and 2 bases respectively. From cysteine to phenylalanine, the CDR3 is 15 amino acids long. Of the read, only the CDR3 DNA is kept; its 45 bases are in frame from base 1. At study entry, a tuberculin skin test and the QuantiFERON-TB GOLD In-Tube IGRA were used to screen adolescents for latent tuberculosis infection. Immunosequencing was performed on unsorted cryopreserved PBMC, with 110,000 or so T cells per clinical donor covered on average. Eleven high schools in the Worcester region of the Western Cape, South Africa, served as enrollment sites for adolescents aged 12 to 18 years. Around 10 M. tuberculosis-infected adolescents and around 10 uninfected adolescents, matched for age and sex, were selected. For the adolescents, PBMC were isolated by density centrifugation from freshly drawn heparinized blood and then cryopreserved.

The data originate from a study of T cells in tuberculosis (dated by TCRdb to the late 2010s). Looking at the study overall: In the study, CD1B tetramers and high-throughput TCR immunosequencing were combined to characterize T cells specific for the mycobacterial lipid antigen glucose monomycolate (GMM). A South African clinical cohort compared IGRA-negative adolescents, IGRA-positive adolescents with latent tuberculosis and adults with active tuberculosis, approximately ten per group. Overall results and qualifications from the work: Smaller NN-distances were partly driven by shorter CDR3-alpha lengths in active tuberculosis patients, and statistical significance was not reached for the TCR-beta difference. Active tuberculosis TCR-alpha repertoires showed smaller mean NN-distances to GMM-specific TCRs than IGRA-negative controls, suggesting clonal expansion of these TCRs. Clinical samples were selected based on the availability of cryopreserved specimens, with adults included as active tuberculosis cases and adolescents included as controls. An accuracy of 87% (AUROC around 0.9) was reached by a classifier using the diverse GMM-specific repertoire, compared with about 70% accuracy when GEM motif frequencies were used.

The immunoSEQ multiplex PCR assay was used to generate TCR libraries, with TCR-beta and/or TCR-alpha/delta assays applied to each sample. The amplified TCR libraries were sequenced using the Illumina high-throughput platform. The source study handled its data this way. Clustering and dimensionality reduction relied on pairwise TCRdist distances among GMM-specific receptors from T cells that were either sorted ex vivo or expanded in vitro. The score assigned to each clinical repertoire was mean NN-distance, meaning the average TCRdist to the nearest 10% of tetramer-positive reference sequences. GEM TCR motif frequency was calculated as the fraction of unique TCRs that matched known GEM sequences by V/J usage and CDR3 length. Linear discriminant analysis with leave-one-out cross-validation, implemented in scikit-learn, was used to classify active tuberculosis. Entries here come from immuneACCESS through TCRdb and include only in-frame sequences with V and J called. Some clones fail to appear in such tables; in the studies checked, an unresolved V gene covers under half of the shortfall, and the cause of the remainder is unknown. That table furnishes V, J and clone size, whereas the DNA furnished D and trimming. The sample has tens of thousands of clones on record, 93% of them singletons. About 7.5% of the sample rests with the top ten.

The source material was PBMCs. The chain joins TRBV6-1 to TRBJ2-7; the D gene is perhaps TRBD1, on 5 matching bases. The source is a donor aged 10-30 years with latent tuberculosis or without tuberculosis infection. This receptor has the CDR3 CASSELGVGPYEQYF. The nucleotide sequence reads as follows: TGTGCCAGCAGTGAATTAGGGGTGGGCCCCTACGAGCAGTACTTC.